Below, 24 T cell receptor beta chains from the same sample are listed, as sequenced in a study of cytomegalovirus exposure and HLA in healthy donors. Vbeta (60) and Jbeta (13) primers were used in the PCR. The protocol was immunoSEQ multiplex PCR, while the TCRdb copy is restricted to in-frame clones and leaves out a portion. The sample has 150,000 to 200,000 clones; about 13% are singletons. Input material: PBMCs. These receptors originate from a man aged 45-60 years in good health and CMV-seropositive.

The chain joins TRBV5-1 to TRBJ1-2, with D perhaps matching TRBD1 (6 bases). Trimming removed 1 base from V and 4 bases from J, with 14 bases in between. Germline CDR1 SGHRS, CDR2 YFSETQ. The CDR3 is 15 amino acids. The CDR3 DNA reads TGCGCCAGCAGCTTGCCCTCCGGACAGAGCTATGGCTACACCTTC. Its protein is CASSLPSGQSYGYTF. The variable domain in full, completed from reference TRBV5-1 and TRBJ1-2, reads KAGVTQTPRYLIKTRGQQVTLSCSPISGHRSVSWYQQTPGQGLQFLFEYFSETQRNKGNFPGRFSGRQFSNSRSEMNVSTLELGDSALYLCASSLPSGQSYGYTFGSGTRLTVV.

The chain links TRBV5-1 to TRBJ2-7; TRBD1 aligns across 7 bases. Germline trimming cut 4 bases from V and 5 bases from J; bases unmatched to any gene: 9. The CDR3 consists of 14 residues. Looked up from germline, CDR1 is SGHRS and CDR2 is YFSETQ. The CDR3 coding sequence is TGCGCCAGCAGCCATGGACAGGTGAGGCACGAGCAGTACTTC. Translation: CASSHGQVRHEQYF. Full variable domain (outside the CDR3, taken from reference TRBV5-1 and TRBJ2-7): KAGVTQTPRYLIKTRGQQVTLSCSPISGHRSVSWYQQTPGQGLQFLFEYFSETQRNKGNFPGRFSGRQFSNSRSEMNVSTLELGDSALYLCASSHGQVRHEQYFGPGTRLTVT.

V is TRBV9 and J is TRBJ2-3; D is unclear. This CDR3 is built from 16 residues. V was clipped by 4 bases and J by 0 bases, with 15 bases between them. In germline, CDR1 is SGDLS, CDR2 YYNGEE. The DNA for the CDR3 is TGTGCCAGCAGCCTAGTGGGCAGCCGCAGCACAGATACGCAGTATTTT. This codes for CASSLVGSRSTDTQYF.

The CDR3 DNA sequence: TGTGCCAGCAGTCCTTGGACTAGCGGGGGCCCTCGGCAGTTCTTC. This translates into CASSPWTSGGPRQFF. The chain links TRBV2 to TRBJ2-1; 13 bases match TRBD2. V lost 5 bases and J lost 12; bases outside the gene matches: 10. Germline CDR1 SNHLY, CDR2 FYNNEI. There are 15 residues in the CDR3.

This clone was recorded a few times. The CDR3, as DNA: TGCGCCAGCAGCTTTCGGGACAGCATACGGACCCAGTACTTC. Protein sequence: CASSFRDSIRTQYF. The V call is TRBV5-1, the J call TRBJ2-5; 7 bases are a match to TRBD1. J was trimmed by 7 bases and V by 2 bases; bases with no gene match: 8. The germline V gene has CDR1 SGHRS and CDR2 YFSETQ. CDR3 size: 14 residues.

This sequence joins TRBV7-9 and TRBJ2-7, with D tentatively TRBD2 (6 bases). The length of the CDR3 is 11 residues. The germline V gene encodes CDR1 SEHNR and CDR2 FQNEAQ (reference sequence). With 5 bases removed from V and 4 bases from J, the gap between germline ends came to 6 bases. CDR3 amino acids: CASSRGYEQYF. Written as DNA, the CDR3 is TGTGCCAGCAGCCGGGGGTACGAGCAGTACTTC.

The genes are TRBV5-1 and TRBJ2-3, with 8 bases lining up with TRBD1. This CDR3 contains 16 residues. Germline lookup yields CDR1 SGHRS and CDR2 YFSETQ. Trimming cost V 3 bases and J 3 bases; bases outside gene matches: 9. CDR3 in amino acids: CASSSGSGGLTDTQYF. The CDR3 DNA reads TGCGCCAGCAGCTCCGGGTCAGGGGGCCTGACAGATACGCAGTATTTT.

In its sample, this clone was seen a few times. V gene TRBV27 combines with J gene TRBJ1-6, with a possible D match to TRBD1 (5 bases). The V end lost 4 bases, the J end lost 7 bases, and 11 bases lay between the germline ends. Germline-derived CDR1 and CDR2 are MNHEY and SMNVEV (reference sequence). The CDR3 sequence is 14 residues long. DNA for the CDR3: TGTGCCAGCAGTTCCCAGGGCTCAAATTCACCCCTCCACTTT. Translated, it gives CASSSQGSNSPLHF.

This clone has just a few counts. The chain combines TRBV6-1 with TRBJ1-4, with D perhaps matching TRBD1 (6 bases). Per germline, CDR1 MNHNS and CDR2 SASEGT. The V end was cut by 6 bases, the J end by 8 bases, with 19 bases between. The CDR3 is 15 amino acids. CDR3 loop: CASSLRKGEREKLFF. The CDR3, as DNA: TGTGCCAGCAGCCTGAGGAAGGGGGAACGGGAAAAACTGTTTTTT.

The chain is built from TRBV15 and TRBJ1-4; D perhaps matches TRBD1 (6 bases). Deletions cut 3 bases from V and 0 bases from J, with 11 bases between. This CDR3 region has 16 residues. The germline gives CDR1 LNHNV, CDR2 YYDKDF (reference sequence). The CDR3 is CATSSRGGATNEKLFF. The CDR3 DNA sequence: TGTGCCACCAGCAGTCGCGGGGGCGCAACTAATGAAAAACTGTTTTTT.

This clone was counted between two and nine times. The chain links TRBV7-9 to TRBJ2-5, with a tentative D call TRBD1 (6 bases). Germline V gene sequence: CDR1 SEHNR, CDR2 FQNEAQ (reference sequence). V was trimmed by 1 base and J by 5 bases, leaving 11 bases between them. This CDR3 is built from 14 residues. The CDR3 loop is CASSLGRGRETQYF. The CDR3 DNA follows: TGTGCCAGCAGCTTAGGCAGGGGTCGGGAGACCCAGTACTTC.

The CDR3: CASSLAQNSGNTIYF. The DNA of the CDR3 is TGTGCCAGCAGCTTAGCACAGAACTCTGGAAACACCATATATTTT. This rearrangement joins TRBV7-2 to TRBJ1-3; the D is unclear. V was pared by 0 bases and J by 0 bases, with 6 bases between. Germline V gene lookup returns CDR1 SGHTA and CDR2 FQGNSA. This CDR3 comprises 15 residues.

This clone was seen a few times. This chain joins TRBV2 and TRBJ2-7; weak D call: TRBD2 (5 bases). Germline loops: CDR1 SNHLY, CDR2 FYNNEI. The V end was cut by 10 bases, the J end by 6 bases, with 13 bases between. The CDR3 runs 11 residues. The CDR3 DNA follows: TGTGCCAACTCACCGGCGGGCGAGCAGTACTTC. This gives the protein CANSPAGEQYF.

This clone was counted only a few times. This sequence joins TRBV7-6 and TRBJ2-1; D perhaps matches TRBD1 (6 bases). The V end lost 4 bases, the J end lost 1 base, and 20 bases lay between the germline ends. Germline CDR1 and CDR2: SGHVS and FNYEAQ. This CDR3 is 18 amino acids long. This CDR3 is CASSSSSRDTSSYNEQFF. The CDR3 nucleotides read TGTGCCAGCAGCTCCAGTTCCCGGGACACCTCGTCCTACAATGAGCAGTTCTTC.

This clone was counted only a few times. V gene TRBV13 combines with J gene TRBJ1-3; D unclear. Germline assignment: CDR1 PRHDT and CDR2 FYEKMQ (reference sequence). This CDR3 region has 14 residues. V gave up 3 bases and J gave up 0 bases, with 6 bases separating them. The CDR3 spells CASSFGSSGNTIYF. The CDR3 nucleotides read TGTGCCAGCAGCTTCGGGAGCTCTGGAAACACCATATATTTT.

The CDR3: CASTYRGAQRFGQFF. Here the CDR3 DNA reads TGTGCCAGCACCTACAGGGGTGCGCAGCGTTTTGGGCAGTTCTTC. The chain is built from TRBV6-9 and TRBJ2-1, with 7 positions matching TRBD1. Germline CDR1 and CDR2: MNHGY and SVAAGI. The CDR3 is 15 amino acids. Trimming removed 7 bases from V and 12 bases from J; junction bases left unmatched: 18.

The J gene is TRBJ2-1, the V gene TRBV18; 11 nucleotides match TRBD2. After removal of 1 base from V and 1 base from J, the junction contained 3 bases not matched to a gene. This CDR3 has 17 residues. From germline, CDR1 is KGHSH and CDR2 LQKENI. The CDR3 coding sequence is TGTGCCAGCTCACCACTAGCGGGGGGGCATTCCTACAATGAGCAGTTCTTC. It yields the protein CASSPLAGGHSYNEQFF.

The J gene is TRBJ2-2, the V gene TRBV9; TRBD2 agrees at 10 bases. This CDR3 region has 18 residues. Germline V gene lookup returns CDR1 SGDLS and CDR2 YYNGEE. Trimming cost V 0 bases and J 1 base; bases outside gene matches: 6. The CDR3 DNA is TGTGCCAGCAGCGTAGCTGCTAGCGGGGGCCTGAACACCGGGGAGCTGTTTTTT. It yields the protein CASSVAASGGLNTGELFF. Based on the CDR3 plus reference TRBV9 and TRBJ2-2, the full variable domain is DSGVTQTPKHLITATGQRVTLRCSPRSGDLSVYWYQQSLDQGLQFLIQYYNGEERAKGNILERFSAQQFPDLHSELNLSSLELGDSALYFCASSVAASGGLNTGELFFGEGSRLTVL.

This clone was detected only a few times. This same CDR3 is encoded by further DNA sequences in the sample. The chain carries TRBV5-1 and TRBJ2-5; TRBD1 agrees at 7 bases. This CDR3 contains 14 residues. CDR1 and CDR2 from the germline V gene are SGHRS and YFSETQ. V was clipped by 0 bases and J by 5 bases; unmatched bases: 4. The CDR3 DNA reads as TGCGCCAGCAGCTTGGTAGGCAGGGGGGAGACCCAGTACTTC. Protein sequence: CASSLVGRGETQYF.

This clone was found a few times. The CDR3 loop reads CASSRGGVGGYTF. As DNA, the CDR3 is TGTGCCAGCAGCAGAGGGGGAGTAGGTGGCTACACCTTC. The chain employs TRBV6-5 and TRBJ1-2; perhaps TRBD1 as D (6 bases). CDR1 is MNHEY and CDR2 is SVGAGI in the germline V gene. The CDR3 is 13 amino acids. Trimming removed 6 bases from V and 7 bases from J, with 15 bases in between.

V usage is TRBV5-6 and J usage is TRBJ1-5, with 7 bases that match TRBD1. The germline V gene has CDR1 SGHDT and CDR2 YYEEEE. The CDR3 is 13 amino acids. The junction had 4 bases not matched to a gene; V was cut back by 3 bases and J by 7 bases. CDR3 nucleotides: TGTGCCAGCAGCTCCAGGGGGTTCCAGCCCCAGCATTTT. Translated: CASSSRGFQPQHF.

The chain has TRBV7-3 and TRBJ2-1, with TRBD2 as a possible D gene (5 bases). Trimming cost V 5 bases and J 3 bases, with 14 bases left between them. The germline V gene encodes CDR1 SGHTA and CDR2 FQGTGA. CDR3 size: 15 residues. The CDR3 is CASSPDGGDYNEQFF. As DNA, the CDR3 is TGTGCCAGCAGCCCTGACGGAGGAGACTACAATGAGCAGTTCTTC. The full variable domain, completed using reference TRBV7-3 and TRBJ2-1, is GAGVSQTPSNKVTEKGKYVELRCDPISGHTALYWYRQSLGQGPEFLIYFQGTGAADDSGLPNDRFFAVRPEGSVSTLKIQRTERGDSAVYLCASSPDGGDYNEQFFGPGTRLTVL.

This chain links TRBV9 with TRBJ2-7, with D possibly being TRBD1 (5 bases). V was cut by 0 bases and J by 0 bases, with 7 bases left in between. This CDR3 contains 14 residues. In germline, CDR1 is SGDLS, CDR2 YYNGEE. CDR3 in amino acids: CASSVGRVSYEQYF. The CDR3 coding sequence is TGTGCCAGCAGCGTAGGCAGGGTCTCCTACGAGCAGTACTTC.

The genes are TRBV6-5 and TRBJ1-2, with 8 bases matching TRBD1. The germline V gene has CDR1 MNHEY and CDR2 SVGAGI. The V gene end was trimmed by 5 bases and the J gene end by 4 bases; junction bases not matched to a gene: 6. The CDR3 is made up of 14 amino acids. The CDR3, as DNA: TGTGCCAGCAGTAAAACCGGGACAGGCTATGGCTACACCTTC. This translates into CASSKTGTGYGYTF.